This T cell receptor beta chain was documented in a study of blood T cell repertoires in COVID-19. The CDR3 runs 14 residues. Germline CDR1 GTSNPN, CDR2 SVGIG (reference sequence). V lost 6 bases to trimming and J lost 4 bases, with 16 bases between them. TCRdb's copy holds only in-frame clones and misses some; the assay was immunoSEQ multiplex PCR. In the table there are over 200,000 clones, approximately 84% of which are singletons. A few counts support this clone. Input material: PBMCs or T cells enriched from blood (not recorded which). This receptor was obtained from a man between 40 and 49 years old who had recovered from COVID-19. J is TRBJ2-1 and V is TRBV30; no clear D. The DNA of the CDR3 is TGTGCCTGCCCTCATCTCCGCGGATACAATGAGCAGTTCTTC. Its translation is CACPHLRGYNEQFF.